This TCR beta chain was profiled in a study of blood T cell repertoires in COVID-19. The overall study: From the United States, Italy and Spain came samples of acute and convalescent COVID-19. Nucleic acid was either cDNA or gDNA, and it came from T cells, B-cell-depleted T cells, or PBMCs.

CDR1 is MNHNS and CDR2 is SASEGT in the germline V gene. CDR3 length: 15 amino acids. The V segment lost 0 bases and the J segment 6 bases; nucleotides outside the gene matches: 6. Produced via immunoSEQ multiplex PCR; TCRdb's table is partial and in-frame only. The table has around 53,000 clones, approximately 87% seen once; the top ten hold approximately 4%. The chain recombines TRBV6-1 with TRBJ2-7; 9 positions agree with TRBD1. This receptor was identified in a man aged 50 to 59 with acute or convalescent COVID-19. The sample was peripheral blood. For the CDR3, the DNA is TGTGCCAGCAGTGAAGCGGTACAGGGGGCGCCCGAGCAGTACTTC. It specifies CASSEAVQGAPEQYF.